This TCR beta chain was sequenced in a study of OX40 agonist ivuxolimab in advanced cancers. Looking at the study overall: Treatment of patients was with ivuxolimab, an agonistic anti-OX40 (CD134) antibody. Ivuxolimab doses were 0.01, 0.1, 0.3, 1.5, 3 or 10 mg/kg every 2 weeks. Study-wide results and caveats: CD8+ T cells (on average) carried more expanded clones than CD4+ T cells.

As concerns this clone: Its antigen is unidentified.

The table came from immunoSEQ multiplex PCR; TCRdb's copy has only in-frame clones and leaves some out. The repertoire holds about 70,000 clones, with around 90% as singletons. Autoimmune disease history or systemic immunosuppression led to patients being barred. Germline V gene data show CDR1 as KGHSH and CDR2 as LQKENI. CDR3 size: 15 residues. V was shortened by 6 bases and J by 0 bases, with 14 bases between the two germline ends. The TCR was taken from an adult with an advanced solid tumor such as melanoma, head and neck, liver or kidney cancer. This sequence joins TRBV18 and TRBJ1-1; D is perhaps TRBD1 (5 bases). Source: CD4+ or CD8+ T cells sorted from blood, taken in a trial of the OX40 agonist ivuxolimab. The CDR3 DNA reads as TGTGCCAGCTCGTCCCGGACAACTATGAACACTGAAGCTTTCTTT. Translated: CASSSRTTMNTEAFF.